The 18 T cell receptor beta chains below come from one sample, sequenced in a study of regulatory T cells in long-lasting Graves disease. With iRepertoire HTBI primers and Arm-PCR of CDR3 regions, TCR beta libraries were built. TCRdb re-called the multiplex PCR reads with MiXCR, one entry per CDR3 protein. The sample yields about 620,000 distinct CDR3 sequences, 15% to 20% seen once. Time point: newly diagnosed GD, antithyroid drugs for less than 3 months. PBMC RNA was the source of the TCR library. The same sample was also studied in work on T cells in Graves' hyperthyroidism and ophthalmopathy.

Material: peripheral blood mononuclear cells (PBMCs), obtained at new diagnosis, from a patient treated with antithyroid drugs. All receptors derive from a woman aged 30 to 39 with Graves disease.

There are many counts of this clonotype. CDR3 sequence reads: CSARGTFAYGYTF. The CDR3 DNA reads TGCAGTGCTAGAGGGACATTCGCTTATGGCTACACCTTC. The chain employs TRBV20-1 and TRBJ1-2, with a weak D call TRBD1 (5 bases). Trimming stripped 1 base from V and 5 bases from J, with 11 bases between. The CDR3 is made up of 13 amino acids. Germline V gene sequence: CDR1 DFQATT, CDR2 SNEGSKA (reference sequence).

This clonotype was seen at least ten times. This chain links TRBV2 with TRBJ1-5, with D possibly TRBD1 on 6 matching bases. There are 14 residues in the CDR3. Trimming removed 4 bases from V and 3 bases from J, with 10 bases in between. Germline V lookup: CDR1 SNHLY, CDR2 FYNNEI. The CDR3 loop reads CASSADSFNQPQHF. For the CDR3, the DNA is TGTGCCAGCAGTGCGGACAGCTTCAATCAGCCCCAGCATTTT. The variable domain in full, completed from reference TRBV2 and TRBJ1-5, reads EPEVTQTPSHQVTQMGQEVILRCVPISNHLYFYWYRQILGQKVEFLVSFYNNEISEKSEIFDDQFSVERPDGSNFTLKIRSTKLEDSAMYFCASSADSFNQPQHFGDGTRLSIL.

This clonotype was detected ten times or more. The chain carries TRBV20-1 and TRBJ2-7, with 8 bases identical to TRBD1. The CDR3 contains 14 residues. Germline CDR1 is DFQATT and CDR2 is SNEGSKA (reference sequence). Germline trimming cut 6 bases from V and 0 bases from J; bases unmatched to any gene: 7. CDR3 region: CSAHKGQASYEQYF. The CDR3 coding sequence is TGCAGTGCGCACAAGGGACAGGCCTCCTACGAGCAGTACTTC.

Only a few counts were recorded for this clonotype. The chain is built from TRBV5-1 and TRBJ2-4; TRBD1 is a possible D gene (5 bases). Germline values: CDR1 SGHRS, CDR2 YFSETQ. The CDR3 runs to 16 residues. With 2 bases removed from V and 7 bases from J, the gap between germline ends came to 19 bases. The DNA of the CDR3 is TGCGCCAGCAGCTTAGTGGGAAACGGACACAATAACATTCAGTACTTC. Amino acid sequence: CASSLVGNGHNNIQYF.

The V gene is TRBV9, the J gene TRBJ2-1; no clear D gene. There are 13 residues in the CDR3. The germline gives CDR1 SGDLS, CDR2 YYNGEE. Trimming took off 0 bases at V and 7 bases at J, with 8 bases between the two ends. The CDR3 DNA sequence: TGTGCCAGCAGCGTAGCTGTGGCAAATGAGCAGTTCTTC. Protein product: CASSVAVANEQFF. The whole variable domain, remainder taken from reference TRBV9 and TRBJ2-1, is DSGVTQTPKHLITATGQRVTLRCSPRSGDLSVYWYQQSLDQGLQFLIQYYNGEERAKGNILERFSAQQFPDLHSELNLSSLELGDSALYFCASSVAVANEQFFGPGTRLTVL.

The rearrangement uses TRBV5-1 and TRBJ2-1; D gene uncertain. Germline lookup yields CDR1 SGHRS and CDR2 YFSETQ. Trimming pared 0 bases from V and 2 bases from J, leaving 9 bases between. This CDR3 has 15 residues. CDR3 loop: CASSLAYSTYNEQFF. The DNA of the CDR3 is TGCGCCAGCAGCTTGGCGTACAGCACCTACAATGAGCAGTTCTTC.

This clonotype was detected many times. The rearrangement links TRBV7-2 to TRBJ2-2; D is uncertain. CDR1 is SGHTA and CDR2 is FQGNSA in the germline V gene. The CDR3 contains 13 residues. The ends were cut back, 5 bases at V and 0 bases at J, with 4 bases in the middle. Written as DNA, the CDR3 is TGTGCCAGCAGCACCCCGAACACCGGGGAGCTGTTTTTT. Protein sequence: CASSTPNTGELFF.

In its sample, this clonotype was seen a few times. The gene calls are TRBV29-1 and TRBJ1-2; a weak D match, TRBD1 (6 bases). V lost 0 bases and J lost 3, with 17 bases in between. The CDR3 extends over 16 amino acids. CDR1 SQVTM and CDR2 ANQGSEA come from the germline V gene. The CDR3, as DNA: TGCAGCGTTGAAGATCGGGAGGGGGGCGTATACTATGGCTACACCTTC. Its protein product is CSVEDREGGVYYGYTF.

V usage is TRBV24-1 and J usage is TRBJ2-1; TRBD1 is a possible D gene (5 bases). CDR3 length equals 15 residues. Germline V gene sequence: CDR1 KGHDR, CDR2 SFDVKD. The V end was cut by 0 bases, the J end by 7 bases, with 12 bases between. The CDR3, as DNA: TGTGCCACCAGTGATTTGAGGACAATCCGGAATGAGCAGTTCTTC. This encodes CATSDLRTIRNEQFF.

This clonotype was detected many times. The chain couples TRBV7-2 to TRBJ2-6; D gene unclear. The CDR3 is made up of 14 amino acids. Trimming removed 5 bases at V and 4 bases at J, with 9 bases between. CDR1 SGHTA and CDR2 FQGNSA come from the germline V gene. CDR3 in DNA: TGTGCCAGCAGCACGGAGTCGGGGGCCAACGTCCTGACTTTC. The encoded protein is CASSTESGANVLTF.

This clonotype has more than one count but fewer than ten. The V gene is TRBV27, the J gene TRBJ2-2; D is unclear. Germline-derived CDR1 and CDR2 are MNHEY and SMNVEV (reference sequence). The CDR3 sequence is 13 residues long. The V gene lost 3 bases and the J gene lost 6 bases, with 8 bases spanning the gap. The CDR3, as DNA: TGTGCCAGCAGTTTCTCTATCCCCGGGGAGCTGTTTTTT. Its translation is CASSFSIPGELFF.

This clonotype has a handful of counts. This rearrangement joins TRBV20-1 to TRBJ2-2, with 8 bases identical to TRBD1. Germline CDR1 DFQATT, CDR2 SNEGSKA (reference sequence). The junction had 15 bases not matched to a gene; V was cut back by 6 bases and J by 6 bases. This CDR3 region has 16 residues. The CDR3 sequence is CSATNLDRAVAGELFF. The CDR3 nucleotides are TGCAGTGCCACCAACCTGGACAGGGCTGTTGCCGGGGAGCTGTTTTTT.

This clonotype was recorded at least ten times. The chain links TRBV12-3 or TRBV12-4 to TRBJ1-3, with TRBD1 identical over 9 bases. The CDR3 loop spans 15 amino acids. J was trimmed by 4 bases and V by 6 bases; bases with no gene match: 7. CDR3 bases: TGTGCCAGCAGCTCCGGGACAGGGTCGGGAAACACCATATATTTT. It codes for CASSSGTGSGNTIYF.

This clonotype was seen ten or more times. This chain joins TRBV2 and TRBJ1-5, with unresolved D. The CDR3 totals 14 residues. Per germline, CDR1 SNHLY and CDR2 FYNNEI. V was cut by 3 bases and J by 0 bases, with 6 bases left in between. Here the CDR3 reads CASSEIGSNQPQHF. In nucleotides, the CDR3 is TGTGCCAGCAGTGAGATCGGTAGCAATCAGCCCCAGCATTTT. Complete variable domain (other parts from reference TRBV2 and TRBJ1-5): EPEVTQTPSHQVTQMGQEVILRCVPISNHLYFYWYRQILGQKVEFLVSFYNNEISEKSEIFDDQFSVERPDGSNFTLKIRSTKLEDSAMYFCASSEIGSNQPQHFGDGTRLSIL.

This clonotype was seen only a few times. The CDR3 loop reads CSASIPGLLAYEQYF. As DNA, the CDR3 is TGCAGTGCTAGCATCCCCGGGCTCTTGGCCTACGAGCAGTACTTC. V gene TRBV20-1 combines with J gene TRBJ2-7; no firm D call. There are 15 residues in the CDR3. Germline V gives CDR1 DFQATT, CDR2 SNEGSKA (reference sequence). The V end lost 3 bases, the J end lost 2 bases, and 17 bases lay between the germline ends.

This clonotype was detected a few times. The rearrangement links TRBV30 to TRBJ1-1, with D perhaps TRBD1 (5 bases). Germline CDR1 GTSNPN, CDR2 SVGIG (reference sequence). This CDR3 region has 14 residues. V lost 1 base and J 1 base, leaving 10 bases between the germline ends. CDR3 coding DNA: TGTGCCTGGAGTGCGGACACTGCGAACACTGAAGCTTTCTTT. This codes for CAWSADTANTEAFF.

At least ten counts were recorded for this clonotype. V and J are TRBV15 and TRBJ2-7, with D maybe TRBD1 (6 bases). Germline lookup yields CDR1 LNHNV and CDR2 YYDKDF (reference sequence). This CDR3 has 15 amino acids. V dropped 1 base and J dropped 0 bases, with 10 bases sitting between them. CDR3 nucleotides: TGTGCCACCAGCAGAGCGGCAGGGGCCTCCTACGAGCAGTACTTC. It codes for CATSRAAGASYEQYF.

Ten or more counts support this clonotype. V is TRBV27 and J is TRBJ1-3; tentative D call: TRBD1 (6 bases). The CDR3 consists of 15 residues. V was pared by 8 bases and J by 2 bases, with 16 bases between. The germline CDR1 and CDR2 sequences are MNHEY and SMNVEV (reference sequence). The CDR3 bases are TGTGCCAGCCGGCGAGGGAAGGGGGCTGGAAACACCATATATTTT. Encoded protein: CASRRGKGAGNTIYF.